This T cell receptor beta chain was captured in a study of blood T cell repertoires in COVID-19. For the study at large: The United States, Italy and Spain were the sources of the acute and convalescent COVID-19 samples. The analysed material was cDNA or gDNA that came from T cells, B-cell-depleted T cells, or PBMCs.

Which cohort a participant joined came from the clinical history participants gave. CDR3 length: 17 amino acids. In germline, CDR1 is MNHEY, CDR2 SVGEGT. V shed 2 bases, J shed 5 bases, and the junction held 11 bases outside the gene matches. In the source study's methods: Quantification of nucleated cells was approximated via reference gene primer amplification. Measured with immunoSEQ multiplex PCR; TCRdb has only the in-frame clones, and not every one. V and J calls and clone size come straight from that table; D and trimming were deduced from the DNA. The sample gives 200,000 to 250,000 clones, about nine tenths of which show up once; around 3.5% is in the top ten.

This sequence originates from a woman aged 40 to 50 with acute COVID-19. Sequences were obtained from PBMCs or T cells enriched from blood (not recorded which). The rearrangement uses TRBV6-2 or TRBV6-3 and TRBJ2-7; 11 bases fit TRBD2. CDR3 in amino acids: CASSYDLAGGSWDEQYF. DNA of the CDR3: TGTGCCAGCAGTTACGATCTAGCGGGGGGCTCGTGGGACGAGCAGTACTTC.